This T cell receptor (beta chain) was sequenced in a study of PD-1 blockade in classical Hodgkin lymphoma. About the study: A 3 mg/kg intravenous dose of nivolumab was received by patients every 2 weeks. The study's findings and limits: Researchers reported that CD4+ TCR diversity, though not CD8+, rose significantly by C4D1.

TCRdb's table, derived via immunoSEQ multiplex PCR, lists solely in-frame clones and lacks some. This sample has some 4,000 clones, with under 80% found just once. Brentuximab vedotin exposure varied, and every patient relapsed after autologous stem cell transplantation. Magnetic negative selection was used to purify CD4+ T cells from PBMCs that had been thawed. The length of the CDR3 is 15 residues. V was clipped by 3 bases and J by 0 bases, with 11 bases between them. The germline V gene encodes CDR1 MNHNS and CDR2 SASEGT. This clone was seen only once. Antigen unknown. Sequenced here: CD4+ T cells from blood, sampled at baseline. The TCR was taken from a human donor with classical Hodgkin lymphoma. This chain connects TRBV6-1 to TRBJ1-2; D unclear. CDR3 residues: CASSESEAANYGYTF. The CDR3, as DNA: TGTGCCAGCAGTGAGAGCGAAGCCGCTAACTATGGCTACACCTTC.